The 8 T cell receptor beta chains in this list originate from one sample, sequenced in a study of blood T cell repertoires in COVID-19. Sequencing was performed with immunoSEQ multiplex PCR; in TCRdb, only in-frame clones are kept and a portion is missing. The data hold approximately 210,000 clones, with around 87% observed a single time. The source material was PBMCs or T cells enriched from blood (not recorded which). The source of these receptors is a man aged 25 to 40 in a cohort exposed to, infected with or recovered from COVID-19 (not recorded which).

The chain recombines TRBV2 with TRBJ2-2, with TRBD2 matching 11 bases. This CDR3 has 16 amino acids. Germline V gene lookup returns CDR1 SNHLY and CDR2 FYNNEI. V dropped 4 bases and J dropped 5; count of bases not matched to a gene: 6. The chain's CDR3 is CASSGLAGRGTGELFF. Written as DNA, the CDR3 is TGTGCCAGCAGTGGACTAGCGGGAAGAGGGACCGGGGAGCTGTTTTTT.

The chain carries TRBV28 and TRBJ2-3, with 9 bases identical to TRBD2. Unmatched junction bases numbered 4, after V lost 1 base and J lost 8 bases. The CDR3 extends over 14 amino acids. Per the germline V gene, CDR1 is MDHEN and CDR2 is SYDVKM. CDR3: CASSLFLAGFTQYF. The CDR3 DNA sequence: TGTGCCAGCAGTTTATTTCTAGCGGGATTTACGCAGTATTTT.

V gene TRBV18 combines with J gene TRBJ2-3; D remains ambiguous. This CDR3 comprises 12 residues. V lost 8 bases and J 0 bases, leaving 6 bases between the germline ends. Germline assignment: CDR1 KGHSH and CDR2 LQKENI. CDR3 protein: CASRTSTDTQYF. The CDR3 DNA sequence: TGTGCCAGCAGAACTAGCACAGATACGCAGTATTTT.

The rearrangement joins TRBV11-2 to TRBJ2-1, with 7 bases aligning to TRBD2. Germline-derived CDR1 and CDR2 are SGHAT and FQNNGV. With 1 base clipped from V and 3 bases from J, the junction kept 3 bases outside the gene matches. The CDR3 spans 15 residues. The CDR3 here is CASSLAGDYYNEQFF. The CDR3 DNA is TGTGCCAGCAGCTTAGCGGGGGACTACTACAATGAGCAGTTCTTC.

The chain carries TRBV11-2 and TRBJ2-2; D not resolved. The germline V gene has CDR1 SGHAT and CDR2 FQNNGV. This CDR3 spans 14 amino acids. V gave up 1 base and J gave up 5 bases, with 8 bases separating them. CDR3 in DNA: TGTGCCAGCAGCTTAGGTTATCGTACCGGGGAGCTGTTTTTT. Encoded protein: CASSLGYRTGELFF.

This clone was detected once. The rearrangement joins TRBV6-5 to TRBJ1-1; no clear D gene. The CDR3 runs 15 residues. Deletions cut 4 bases from V and 0 bases from J, with 12 bases between. CDR1 and CDR2 (germline): MNHEY, SVGAGI. The CDR3 sequence is CASSLAFSMNTEAFF. The CDR3 coding sequence is TGTGCCAGCAGTTTGGCTTTTTCCATGAACACTGAAGCTTTCTTT.

The chain uses TRBV7-3 and TRBJ2-3; 7 bases line up with TRBD1. The CDR3 runs to 13 residues. V trimming: 3 bases; J trimming: 14 bases; junction bases outside the gene matches: 11. Germline-derived CDR1 and CDR2 are SGHTA and FQGTGA. The CDR3, as DNA: TGTGCCAGCAGCTTTGGTGCCAGGGGGATTTCGTATTTT. The encoded protein is CASSFGARGISYF.

This chain links TRBV5-1 with TRBJ2-1; TRBD1 matches 7 bases. CDR3 length equals 17 residues. The trim removed 5 bases at V and 9 bases at J, leaving 20 bases unmatched. Per the germline V gene, CDR1 is SGHRS and CDR2 is YFSETQ. CDR3 residues: CASRYNIGTAKSSEQFF. CDR3 nucleotide sequence: TGCGCCAGCAGGTATAACATAGGGACAGCTAAATCTAGTGAGCAGTTCTTC.